This T cell receptor beta chain is from a study of T-cell reconstitution after alpha-beta-depleted transplantation in children. For TCRbeta, the library was prepared with unique molecular identifiers. TCRdb called the PCR reads again in MiXCR, with one record for every CDR3 protein. The sample yields around 530,000 distinct CDR3 sequences, roughly 33% seen once. With V trimmed by 5 bases and J by 4 bases, 4 bases remained unmatched. The CDR3 is made up of 14 amino acids. The germline V gene encodes CDR1 SGHTA and CDR2 FQGNSA. This clonotype originated in a human donor who donated a stem cell graft to a child with aplastic anemia. V usage is TRBV7-2 and J usage is TRBJ2-7, with 11 bases fitting TRBD2. The source material was PBMCs from the stem cell graft donor, sampled from the stem cell graft. For the CDR3, the DNA is TGTGCCAGCAGCATTCTAGCGGGAGGTTACGAGCAGTACTTC. Its protein product is CASSILAGGYEQYF.